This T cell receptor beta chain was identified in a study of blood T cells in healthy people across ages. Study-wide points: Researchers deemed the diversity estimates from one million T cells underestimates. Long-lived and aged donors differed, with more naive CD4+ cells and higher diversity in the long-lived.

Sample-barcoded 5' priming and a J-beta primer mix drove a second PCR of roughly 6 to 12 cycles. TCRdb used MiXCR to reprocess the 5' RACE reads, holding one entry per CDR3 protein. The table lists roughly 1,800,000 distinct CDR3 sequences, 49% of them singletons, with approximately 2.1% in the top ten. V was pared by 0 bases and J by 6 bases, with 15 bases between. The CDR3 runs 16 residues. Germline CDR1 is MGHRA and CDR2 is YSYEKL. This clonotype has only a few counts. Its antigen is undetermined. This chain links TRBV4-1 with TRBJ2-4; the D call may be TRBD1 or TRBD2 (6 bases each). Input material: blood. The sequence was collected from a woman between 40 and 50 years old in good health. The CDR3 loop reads CASSQEGGRGGNIQYF. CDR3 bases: TGCGCCAGCAGCCAAGAGGGGGGCAGGGGAGGAAACATTCAGTACTTC.